Shown below are 17 T cell receptor beta chains from a single sample sequenced in a study of blood T cell repertoires in COVID-19. This table comes from immunoSEQ multiplex PCR, and its TCRdb copy is limited to in-frame clones, with some not included. Altogether tens of thousands of clones are present, about 88% being singletons, with the ten largest covering 2.4%. Source material: peripheral blood. Receptor source: a human donor in a cohort sampled during active COVID-19.

The chain carries TRBV3-1 (or the pseudogene TRBV3-2) and TRBJ1-1; 7 bases fit TRBD1. After removal of 4 bases from V and 6 bases from J, the junction contained 8 bases not matched to a gene. This CDR3 is 14 amino acids long. Germline loops: CDR1 LGHDT, CDR2 YNNKEL (reference sequence). CDR3 in amino acids: CASSPPTGVSEAFF. CDR3 DNA sequence: TGTGCCAGCAGCCCTCCCACAGGGGTTTCTGAAGCTTTCTTT.

The sample holds a few counts of this clone. The chain couples TRBV6-2 or TRBV6-3 to TRBJ1-2; the match to TRBD1 covers 7 bases. This CDR3 has 14 amino acids. Trimming took 6 bases from V and 8 from J; bases not matched to a gene: 12. Germline V lookup: CDR1 MNHEY, CDR2 SVGEGT. The DNA for the CDR3 is TGTGCCAGCAGCCCCGGGAGACAGGGTCGGGGCTACACCTTC. Encoded protein: CASSPGRQGRGYTF.

The rearrangement joins TRBV2 to TRBJ1-6; 7 bases line up with TRBD1. CDR1 and CDR2 (germline): SNHLY, FYNNEI. The V and J ends lost 5 bases and 0 bases, in that order; junction bases with no gene match: 1. The CDR3 has 15 amino acids. The CDR3 here is CASSRDSSYNSPLHF. CDR3 bases: TGTGCCAGCAGTCGGGACAGCTCCTATAATTCACCCCTCCACTTT.

This chain joins TRBV4-1 and TRBJ1-5; D is uncertain. This CDR3 contains 15 residues. V shed 1 base and J shed 2 bases, with 9 bases lying between them. Germline CDR1 MGHRA, CDR2 YSYEKL. CDR3 DNA sequence: TGCGCCAGCAGCCAAGGGAACGAGGGCAATCAGCCCCAGCATTTT. Its protein is CASSQGNEGNQPQHF.

A few counts support this clone. The chain has TRBV6-2 or TRBV6-3 and TRBJ2-2, with unresolved D. The CDR3 spans 14 residues. Germline-derived CDR1 and CDR2 are MNHEY and SVGEGT. V was pared by 0 bases and J by 1 base, with 3 bases between. The CDR3 nucleotides are TGTGCCAGCAGTTACTCGAGGAACACCGGGGAGCTGTTTTTT. Amino acids: CASSYSRNTGELFF.

This chain links TRBV6-1 with TRBJ2-2; 10 nucleotides align to TRBD1. Per the germline V gene, CDR1 is MNHNS and CDR2 is SASEGT. This CDR3 region has 16 residues. V lost 1 base and J lost 6; bases outside the gene matches: 5. Here the CDR3 DNA reads TGTGCCAGCAGTGAAGAGGGGACAGGGGTTGCCGGGGAGCTGTTTTTT. Amino acids: CASSEEGTGVAGELFF.

The chain combines TRBV9 with TRBJ2-1; a weak D match, TRBD2 (7 bases). The CDR3 spans 16 residues. V was pared by 2 bases and J by 8 bases, with 20 bases between. Germline V lookup: CDR1 SGDLS, CDR2 YYNGEE. DNA for the CDR3: TGTGCCAGCAGCGTCCATGGTGGGGGGGCCGCCGATGAGCAGTTCTTC. Translation: CASSVHGGGAADEQFF.

This CDR3 is CASSTAGGPSETQYF. In DNA form, the CDR3 reads TGTGCCAGCAGCACGGCGGGGGGGCCGTCTGAGACCCAGTACTTC. The chain has TRBV4-2 and TRBJ2-5, with TRBD2 matching 9 bases. V was pared by 5 bases and J by 5 bases, with 9 bases of the junction left unmatched. The CDR3 loop spans 15 amino acids. Per the germline V gene, CDR1 is LGHNA and CDR2 is YNFKEQ.

This clone was seen once. V is TRBV5-4 and J is TRBJ2-4, with 14 bases identical to TRBD2. Trimming cost V 4 bases and J 11 bases; bases outside gene matches: 11. The CDR3 runs to 16 residues. Germline values: CDR1 SGHNT, CDR2 YYREEE (reference sequence). The chain's CDR3 is CASSQGTSGGPGFQYF. For the CDR3, the DNA is TGTGCCAGCAGCCAAGGGACTAGCGGGGGTCCGGGCTTTCAGTACTTC.

Here the CDR3 DNA reads TGCGCCAGCAGCTTGGGACAGGTCTACGAGCAGTACTTC. Translated: CASSLGQVYEQYF. V is TRBV5-1 and J is TRBJ2-7; D might be TRBD1 (6 bases). The V gene's germline CDR1 is SGHRS and CDR2 YFSETQ. This CDR3 spans 13 amino acids. Trimming removed 0 bases at V and 3 bases at J, with 7 bases between.

The chain links TRBV5-4 to TRBJ2-5, with 8 nucleotides matching TRBD1. CDR1 is SGHNT, CDR2 YYREEE, per germline (reference sequence). This CDR3 has 15 amino acids. Germline trimming cut 4 bases from V and 4 bases from J; bases unmatched to any gene: 9. CDR3 nucleotides: TGTGCCAGCAGCCCATATAGACAGGGGTTAGAGACCCAGTACTTC. Amino acid sequence: CASSPYRQGLETQYF. The full variable domain, rest sourced from reference TRBV5-4 and TRBJ2-5, is ETGVTQSPTHLIKTRGQQVTLRCSSQSGHNTVSWYQQALGQGPQFIFQYYREEENGRGNFPPRFSGLQFPNYSSELNVNALELDDSALYLCASSPYRQGLETQYFGPGTRLLVL.

The chain links TRBV21-1 to TRBJ2-7; the D segment call TRBD1 is taken from the table without a DNA check. TRBV21-1 has pseudogene status. The CDR3 runs 16 residues. The CDR3 sequence: CASSDSNYRVAYEQYF. DNA for the CDR3: TGTGCCAGCAGCGATTCGAATTACAGAGTCGCCTACGAGCAGTACTTC.

The count of this clone is one. V and J are TRBV12-3 or TRBV12-4 and TRBJ2-7; tentatively, D is TRBD2 (6 bases). Trimming cost V 3 bases and J 7 bases, with 13 bases left between them. This CDR3 spans 13 amino acids. The CDR3 is CASSLGGLREQYF. As DNA, the CDR3 is TGTGCCAGCAGTTTGGGGGGACTGAGGGAGCAGTACTTC.

This rearrangement joins TRBV2 to TRBJ2-7, with a possible D match to TRBD2 (5 bases). The CDR3 covers 11 residues. Germline V gives CDR1 SNHLY, CDR2 FYNNEI. Trimming took off 7 bases at V and 7 bases at J, with 11 bases between the two ends. The CDR3 coding sequence is TGTGCCAGCATCGACCCGGGGGAGCAGTACTTC. Protein product: CASIDPGEQYF.

The gene calls are TRBV4-1 and TRBJ1-1; tentatively, D is TRBD1 (6 bases). CDR3 length equals 14 residues. Germline lookup yields CDR1 MGHRA and CDR2 YSYEKL. V dropped 1 base and J dropped 7 bases, with 13 bases sitting between them. CDR3 protein: CASSQGGGDFEAFF. CDR3 DNA: TGCGCCAGCAGCCAAGGAGGGGGTGACTTTGAAGCTTTCTTT.

This rearrangement joins TRBV2 to TRBJ2-5; 10 nucleotides match TRBD2. V shed 3 bases and J 5 bases; nucleotides not matched to a gene: 12. Per germline, CDR1 SNHLY and CDR2 FYNNEI. The CDR3 runs to 17 residues. CDR3: CASSEEGSGGNGETQYF. DNA of the CDR3: TGTGCCAGCAGTGAGGAGGGTAGCGGGGGGAACGGGGAGACCCAGTACTTC.

This clone has a single count. The chain has TRBV12-5 and TRBJ1-5; D might be TRBD1 (5 bases). Germline CDR1 reads LGHNT; CDR2 reads FRNRAP. The V and J ends lost 2 bases and 0 bases respectively, with 11 bases between them. The CDR3 has 16 residues. The DNA for the CDR3 is TGTGCTAGTGGTTTGCAGGGTTGGGATAGCAATCAGCCCCAGCATTTT. Protein sequence: CASGLQGWDSNQPQHF.